This TCR beta chain was identified during a study of cytomegalovirus exposure and HLA in healthy donors. The method was immunoSEQ multiplex PCR; TCRdb's version includes in-frame clones alone and lacks a portion of them. Among roughly 120,000 clones, under 90% were seen once, and the ten largest hold 3% to 4%. The germline V and J ends were trimmed by 5 bases and 1 base, with 12 bases remaining between them. The CDR3 is 14 residues long. Per germline, CDR1 SGHNT and CDR2 YENEEA. The source material was PBMCs. The V call is TRBV11-3, the J call TRBJ2-7; TRBD1 might be the D (6 bases). The receptor was isolated from a man aged 30 to 45 in good health and CMV-seronegative. The CDR3, as DNA: TGTGCCAGCAGCCCAGCACAGGGATCCTACGAGCAGTACTTC. It translates to CASSPAQGSYEQYF.